This TCR beta chain was recorded in a study of technical replicates of blood from a few donors. The CDR3 is 12 amino acids. V was trimmed by 8 bases and J by 7 bases, leaving 12 bases between them. Germline V lookup: CDR1 MNHEY, CDR2 SVGAGI. This table comes from immunoSEQ multiplex PCR, and its TCRdb copy is limited to in-frame clones, with some not included. The sample gives more than 60,000 clones, about 92% of which show up once; about 0.41% is in the top ten. V gene TRBV6-5 combines with J gene TRBJ2-1; D unclear. Sequencing was performed on T cells isolated from PBMCs. This receptor was taken from a human donor in good health. The chain's CDR3 is CASWLVSNEQFF. DNA for the CDR3: TGTGCCAGCTGGCTAGTAAGTAATGAGCAGTTCTTC.